A single sample is the source of the 29 T cell receptor beta chains below, sequenced in a study of immune heterogeneity within non-small cell lung tumors. Amplification of the TCR beta CDR3 was achieved through multiplex PCR with 32 V and 13 J primers. MiXCR, applied by TCRdb to the multiplex PCR reads, yields one record per CDR3 protein. The sample has about 4,600 distinct CDR3 sequences, around a third seen once. Template material for each sample was roughly 600 ng of bulk tumor genomic DNA. The authors collected several far-apart biopsies from each primary tumor during surgery. These patients got curative surgery after being newly diagnosed with untreated non-small cell lung cancer. Sequenced sample: lung tumor tissue. Receptors were obtained from a woman in her forties or fifties with non-small cell lung cancer.

V is TRBV6-1 and J is TRBJ2-7; 9 nucleotides agree with TRBD1. V gave up 6 bases and J gave up 5 bases; unmatched junction bases: 11. CDR3 size: 15 residues. The germline CDR1 and CDR2 sequences are MNHNS and SASEGT. The CDR3: CASRTGTGRSNEQYF. CDR3 DNA sequence: TGTGCCAGCAGGACAGGGACAGGGCGTTCAAACGAGCAGTACTTC.

This clonotype is medium-sized within its sample. Here the CDR3 DNA reads TGCAGTGCTCGGACAGGGGGCACCTACGAGCAGTACTTC. Protein sequence: CSARTGGTYEQYF. This chain uses TRBV20-1 with TRBJ2-7; 11 positions match TRBD1. The CDR3 loop spans 13 amino acids. The germline gives CDR1 DFQATT, CDR2 SNEGSKA (reference sequence). The junction had 2 bases not matched to a gene; V was cut back by 5 bases and J by 2 bases.

This rearrangement joins TRBV27 to TRBJ2-7; D gene uncertain. The CDR3 length is 13 residues. With 5 bases removed from V and 1 base from J, the gap between germline ends came to 9 bases. Germline assignment: CDR1 MNHEY and CDR2 SMNVEV (reference sequence). In DNA form, the CDR3 reads TGTGCCAGCAGTGTAACGGTTTCCTACGAGCAGTACTTC. Its translation is CASSVTVSYEQYF.

Notes on this clonotype: As the CDR3 is not closed by the conserved phenylalanine or tryptophan, this likely results from a read error. No DNA is shown, since the ends of the CDR3 on it are uncertain; the CDR3 is the one TCRdb lists. The rearrangement uses TRBV20-1 and TRBJ2-3; the table names TRBD1, a call not compared with the DNA. From germline, CDR1 is DFQATT and CDR2 SNEGSKA (reference sequence). Termini included, the CDR3 measures 19 amino acids. CDR3: CSAPPVVGQGPSYEQYFGP.

The V gene is TRBV15, the J gene TRBJ2-1; 10 bases match TRBD1. Germline assignment: CDR1 LNHNV and CDR2 YYDKDF (reference sequence). Trimming removed 9 bases from V and 2 bases from J; junction bases left unmatched: 7. This CDR3 is built from 15 residues. The CDR3 nucleotides are TGTGCCACTAGATCAGACAGGGGGCCCTACAATGAGCAGTTCTTC. This codes for CATRSDRGPYNEQFF. The variable domain in full, completed from reference TRBV15 and TRBJ2-1, reads DAMVIQNPRYQVTQFGKPVTLSCSQTLNHNVMYWYQQKSSQAPKLLFHYYDKDFNNEADTPDNFQSRRPNTSFCFLDIRSPGLGDTAMYLCATRSDRGPYNEQFFGPGTRLTVL.

The chain combines TRBV11-3 with TRBJ2-2; D uncertain. Per germline, CDR1 SGHNT and CDR2 YENEEA. This CDR3 is built from 13 residues. Trimming cost V 8 bases and J 1 base, with 8 bases left between them. CDR3 bases: TGTGCCAGCGCGAGGCTGAACACCGGGGAGCTGTTTTTT. This codes for CASARLNTGELFF.

This clonotype is medium-sized by share. The chain couples TRBV6-1 to TRBJ2-2, with D perhaps matching TRBD2 (6 bases). There are 15 residues in the CDR3. V lost 6 bases and J 5 bases, leaving 16 bases between the germline ends. In germline, CDR1 is MNHNS, CDR2 SASEGT. The CDR3 DNA follows: TGTGCCAGCAGGTTAACCGGGACTGATACCGGGGAGCTGTTTTTT. This translates into CASRLTGTDTGELFF.

This clonotype has more than one count but fewer than ten. This chain joins TRBV13 and TRBJ2-6, with D possibly matching TRBD2 (6 bases). The CDR3 is 17 residues long. V shed 1 base and J shed 2 bases, with 12 bases lying between them. Per the germline V gene, CDR1 is PRHDT and CDR2 is FYEKMQ (reference sequence). The chain's CDR3 is CASSLASGRPGANVLTF. The CDR3 DNA sequence: TGTGCCAGCAGCTTAGCGTCAGGGAGGCCTGGGGCCAACGTCCTGACTTTC.

This clonotype was seen only a few times. This could be a read error, since a much larger clone is one nucleotide away. The CDR3 end shows no conserved phenylalanine or tryptophan, and so a read error is likely. No DNA is shown, since the ends of the CDR3 on it are uncertain; the CDR3 is the one TCRdb lists. This chain joins TRBV5-1 and TRBJ2-3; the listed D gene, TRBD2, was not tested against the DNA. The CDR3 comprises 13 residues, both ends counted. Germline V gene data show CDR1 as SGHRS and CDR2 as YFSETQ. The CDR3 sequence: CASSYGGAETQYS.

A note on this clonotype: With a much larger clone just one base away, this may be a read error. V usage is TRBV12-3 or TRBV12-4 and J usage is TRBJ1-2; D perhaps matches TRBD1 (5 bases). The CDR3 is 13 residues long. V shed 5 bases and J shed 7 bases, with 14 bases lying between them. The CDR3 loop reads CASSVGLPLGYTF. CDR3 DNA: TGTGCCAGCAGTGTGGGACTGCCCCTTGGCTACACCTTC.

This clonotype is labeled medium-sized (0.01 to 0.1%). This chain uses TRBV11-3 with TRBJ1-1, with 7 bases fitting TRBD1. CDR3 length: 17 residues. Germline CDR1 is SGHNT and CDR2 is YENEEA. Losses at the gene ends were 0 bases for V and 2 bases for J; bases not matched to a gene: 9. As DNA, the CDR3 is TGTGCCAGCAGCTTAGATTACGGGGGACAGCCAAACACTGAAGCTTTCTTT. Residues: CASSLDYGGQPNTEAFF.

This clonotype was counted between two and nine times. This rearrangement joins TRBV30 to TRBJ2-4; 10 bases are a match to TRBD2. Germline trimming cut 2 bases from V and 5 bases from J; bases unmatched to any gene: 9. The V gene's germline CDR1 is GTSNPN and CDR2 SVGIG (reference sequence). The length of the CDR3 is 16 residues. The CDR3 protein is CAWSIPAGGEENIQYF. The DNA for the CDR3 is TGTGCCTGGAGTATCCCAGCGGGAGGGGAGGAAAACATTCAGTACTTC.

This clonotype has a single count. J is TRBJ2-3 and V is TRBV19; TRBD2 is a possible D gene (6 bases). The CDR3 is made up of 16 amino acids. Germline lookup yields CDR1 LNHDA and CDR2 SQIVND (reference sequence). The V gene lost 5 bases and the J gene lost 4 bases, with 19 bases spanning the gap. In DNA form, the CDR3 reads TGTGCCAGTAGTCCGAGACTAGTAATAGTAGCAGATACGCAGTATTTT. It yields the protein CASSPRLVIVADTQYF.

The gene calls are TRBV28 and TRBJ1-1; D not certain. The germline gives CDR1 MDHEN, CDR2 SYDVKM. V was clipped by 3 bases and J by 0 bases, with 8 bases between them. CDR3 length equals 14 residues. CDR3 in amino acids: CASSFPGMNTEAFF. In DNA form, the CDR3 reads TGTGCCAGCAGTTTCCCCGGTATGAACACTGAAGCTTTCTTT.

This clonotype appeared a few times. One end of the junction varies from germline; a read error may be responsible. The chain combines TRBV19 with TRBJ2-6, with TRBD2 as a possible D gene (5 bases). The CDR3 is made up of 15 amino acids. Germline lookup yields CDR1 LNHDA and CDR2 SQIVND (reference sequence). The CDR3 spells CACSEGTSGANVLTF. The DNA for the CDR3 is TGTGCCTGTAGTGAGGGAACCTCTGGGGCCAACGTCCTGACTTTC. Full variable domain (rest looked up from reference TRBV19 and TRBJ2-6): DGGITQSPKYLFRKEGQNVTLSCEQNLNHDAMYWYRQDPGQGLRLIYYSQIVNDFQKGDIAEGYSVSREKKESFPLTVTSAQKNPTAFYLCACSEGTSGANVLTFGAGSRLTVL.

This clonotype counts as medium-sized (0.01 to 0.1%). The chain is built from TRBV6-1 and TRBJ1-6; 8 bases line up with TRBD1. The CDR3 spans 16 residues. Germline V gene data show CDR1 as MNHNS and CDR2 as SASEGT. The junction had 12 bases not matched to a gene; V was cut back by 5 bases and J by 9 bases. The CDR3 bases are TGTGCCAGCAGTTTCCACGGACAGGGCGTTAGTTCACCCCTCCACTTT. This encodes CASSFHGQGVSSPLHF.

As regards this clonotype: This could be a read error, since a much larger clone is one nucleotide away. This sequence joins TRBV27 and TRBJ1-1; D may be TRBD1 (5 bases). The CDR3 sequence is 14 residues long. Trimming left V 4 bases short and J 1 base short, with 10 bases between. CDR1 is MNHEY, CDR2 SMNVEV, per germline (reference sequence). The CDR3 coding sequence is TGTGCCAGCAGTTCCAGGGTTTGGAACACTGAAGCTTTCTTT. Translated, it gives CASSSRVWNTEAFF.

Relative to its sample, this clonotype is large (0.1 to 1%). The gene calls are TRBV12-3 or TRBV12-4 and TRBJ1-5; D is ambiguous. The CDR3 is 15 residues long. Trimming pared 5 bases from V and 0 bases from J, leaving 11 bases between. The CDR3, as DNA: TGTGCCAGCAGTACCGACATAATTAGCAATCAGCCCCAGCATTTT. This translates into CASSTDIISNQPQHF.

The V call is TRBV9, the J call TRBJ1-6; D remains ambiguous. This CDR3 spans 15 amino acids. V shed 0 bases and J shed 6 bases, with 10 bases lying between them. In germline, CDR1 is SGDLS, CDR2 YYNGEE. CDR3 coding DNA: TGTGCCAGCAGCGTAGGTCTGCGGGGTAATTCACCCCTCCACTTT. It is translated as CASSVGLRGNSPLHF.

This chain connects TRBV5-1 to TRBJ2-1, with TRBD2 matching over 8 bases. Germline V gene lookup returns CDR1 SGHRS and CDR2 YFSETQ. V was clipped by 3 bases and J by 0 bases; unmatched bases: 2. The CDR3 is 15 residues long. CDR3 nucleotides: TGCGCCAGCAGCTCAAGCGGGAGCTCCTACAATGAGCAGTTCTTC. Amino acids: CASSSSGSSYNEQFF.

The gene calls are TRBV7-6 and TRBJ2-5; D gene ambiguous. V was shortened by 1 base and J by 4 bases, with 13 bases between the two germline ends. CDR1 is SGHVS and CDR2 is FNYEAQ in the germline V gene. This CDR3 region has 15 residues. CDR3 in DNA: TGTGCCAGCAGCTTAGATTCGGGTTGGGGAGAGACCCAGTACTTC. It specifies CASSLDSGWGETQYF.

This clonotype is medium-sized in the sample. The genes are TRBV3-1 and TRBJ1-6; 9 bases are shared with TRBD1. Germline CDR1 reads LGHDT; CDR2 reads YNNKEL (reference sequence). Trimming took 1 base from V and 10 from J; bases not matched to a gene: 2. The CDR3 consists of 14 residues. CDR3 bases: TGTGCCAGCAGCCAAGGGACAGGGGACTCACCCCTCCACTTT. The encoded protein is CASSQGTGDSPLHF.

This clonotype is judged medium-sized (0.01 to 0.1%). The V call is TRBV11-3, the J call TRBJ2-5; no firm D call. V dropped 10 bases and J dropped 1 base, with 1 base sitting between them. This CDR3 has 9 residues. Germline-derived CDR1 and CDR2 are SGHNT and YENEEA. The CDR3 here is CATQETQYF. The DNA for the CDR3 is TGTGCCACCCAAGAGACCCAGTACTTC. The full variable domain, completed using reference TRBV11-3 and TRBJ2-5, is EAGVVQSPRYKIIEKKQPVAFWCNPISGHNTLYWYLQNLGQGPELLIRYENEEAVDDSQLPKDRFSAERLKGVDSTLKIQPAELGDSAVYLCATQETQYFGPGTRLLVL.

As for this clonotype: The CDR3 end shows no conserved phenylalanine or tryptophan, and so a read error is likely. The DNA is omitted, as the CDR3 cannot be located on it reliably, and the CDR3 follows TCRdb's listing. The V call is TRBV6-1, the J call TRBJ1-2. Germline CDR1 reads MNHNS; CDR2 reads SASEGT. The CDR3 contains 11 residues when both ends are counted. The CDR3 here is CASSEAAGYTL.

The chain links TRBV5-4 to TRBJ1-4; no clear D. Germline V CDR1 and CDR2: SGHNT, YYREEE (reference sequence). The CDR3 is made up of 14 amino acids. The ends were cut back, 4 bases at V and 4 bases at J, with 11 bases in the middle. The CDR3 DNA reads as TGTGCCAGCAGCACCAACGGCCTTAATGAAAAACTGTTTTTT. Protein product: CASSTNGLNEKLFF.

In the case of this clonotype: A read error may be the cause here, since a much bigger clone is one base away. In DNA form, the CDR3 reads TGTGCCACCAGCAGCACCCGGGACAGGGGCTACCAGCAGTACTTC. This codes for CATSSTRDRGYQQYF. The J gene is TRBJ2-7, the V gene TRBV15, with 10 bases aligning to TRBD1. The CDR3 has 15 amino acids. The germline V gene has CDR1 LNHNV and CDR2 YYDKDF (reference sequence). The complete variable domain, with remaining parts taken from reference TRBV15 and TRBJ2-7, reads DAMVIQNPRYQVTQFGKPVTLSCSQTLNHNVMYWYQQKSSQAPKLLFHYYDKDFNNEADTPDNFQSRRPNTSFCFLDIRSPGLGDTAMYLCATSSTRDRGYQQYFGPGTRLTVT.

This clonotype appeared many times. V gene TRBV28 combines with J gene TRBJ2-7; unclear D gene. The germline V gene has CDR1 MDHEN and CDR2 SYDVKM. The CDR3 contains 11 residues. With 8 bases removed from V and 5 bases from J, the gap between germline ends came to 10 bases. CDR3 DNA sequence: TGTGCCAGCGGGCGGTATGACGAGCAGTACTTC. This sequence encodes CASGRYDEQYF. Variable domain in full (rest from reference TRBV28 and TRBJ2-7): DVKVTQSSRYLVKRTGEKVFLECVQDMDHENMFWYRQDPGLGLRLIYFSYDVKMKEKGDIPEGYSVSREKKERFSLILESASTNQTSMYLCASGRYDEQYFGPGTRLTVT.

By frequency in the sample, this clonotype is medium-sized. V gene TRBV19 combines with J gene TRBJ2-1; 10 positions agree with TRBD1. This CDR3 contains 16 residues. V lost 3 bases to trimming and J lost 2 bases; unmatched junction nucleotides: 4. CDR1 and CDR2 from the germline V gene are LNHDA and SQIVND (reference sequence). The CDR3 protein is CASSMAGTGAYNEQFF. The CDR3 nucleotides read TGTGCCAGTAGTATGGCCGGGACAGGGGCCTACAATGAGCAGTTCTTC. The full variable domain, its missing parts supplied by reference TRBV19 and TRBJ2-1, is DGGITQSPKYLFRKEGQNVTLSCEQNLNHDAMYWYRQDPGQGLRLIYYSQIVNDFQKGDIAEGYSVSREKKESFPLTVTSAQKNPTAFYLCASSMAGTGAYNEQFFGPGTRLTVL.

This clonotype is classed as medium-sized. The chain has TRBV28 and TRBJ1-2; TRBD1 might be the D (5 bases). The CDR3 contains 17 residues. The V end lost 0 bases, the J end lost 3 bases, and 17 bases lay between the germline ends. The germline gives CDR1 MDHEN, CDR2 SYDVKM. CDR3: CASSLWARDKSDYGYTF. CDR3 DNA sequence: TGTGCCAGCAGTTTATGGGCCAGGGATAAGTCGGACTATGGCTACACCTTC.